Below are 15 T cell receptor beta chains sequenced from a single sample in a study of blood T cell repertoires in COVID-19. Profiled with immunoSEQ multiplex PCR; TCRdb holds only in-frame clones, not every one. The sample has 90,000 to 110,000 clones; around 86% are singletons. The sequenced sample was peripheral blood. The receptor source for this set is a middle-aged man with acute or convalescent COVID-19.

In its sample, this clone was seen once. The V gene is TRBV5-1, the J gene TRBJ2-2, with D tentatively TRBD1 (6 bases). Germline-derived CDR1 and CDR2 are SGHRS and YFSETQ. The germline V and J ends were trimmed by 3 bases and 4 bases, with 10 bases remaining between them. The CDR3 contains 14 residues. CDR3 residues: CASSSSRGTGELFF. The CDR3 DNA follows: TGCGCCAGCAGCTCGAGCAGGGGCACCGGGGAGCTGTTTTTT. The full variable domain, completed using reference TRBV5-1 and TRBJ2-2, is KAGVTQTPRYLIKTRGQQVTLSCSPISGHRSVSWYQQTPGQGLQFLFEYFSETQRNKGNFPGRFSGRQFSNSRSEMNVSTLELGDSALYLCASSSSRGTGELFFGEGSRLTVL.

The chain uses TRBV6-5 and TRBJ2-1; D may be TRBD2 (6 bases). Trimming left V 5 bases short and J 8 bases short, with 16 bases between. This CDR3 is built from 14 residues. The germline V gene encodes CDR1 MNHEY and CDR2 SVGAGI. CDR3 sequence (DNA): TGTGCCAGCAGTCACCGGTTAGGCGGGGATGAGCAGTTCTTC. Its translation is CASSHRLGGDEQFF.

The chain recombines TRBV7-9 with TRBJ2-2, with 9 bases identical to TRBD2. Germline trimming cut 1 base from V and 5 bases from J; bases unmatched to any gene: 8. The CDR3 runs to 17 residues. Germline V gene data show CDR1 as SEHNR and CDR2 as FQNEAQ (reference sequence). CDR3 in DNA: TGTGCCAGCAGCTTAGGACTAAGCGGGGGGAGAACCGGGGAGCTGTTTTTT. It codes for CASSLGLSGGRTGELFF.

This clone has just a few counts. This chain links TRBV5-4 with TRBJ2-7, with 10 bases that match TRBD1. This CDR3 comprises 15 residues. Looked up from germline, CDR1 is SGHNT and CDR2 is YYREEE (reference sequence). The V gene end was trimmed by 4 bases and the J gene end by 3 bases; junction bases not matched to a gene: 7. This CDR3 reads CASSPGQGLSYEQYF. CDR3 DNA: TGTGCCAGCAGCCCGGGACAGGGGCTGAGCTACGAGCAGTACTTC. The whole variable domain, remainder taken from reference TRBV5-4 and TRBJ2-7, is ETGVTQSPTHLIKTRGQQVTLRCSSQSGHNTVSWYQQALGQGPQFIFQYYREEENGRGNFPPRFSGLQFPNYSSELNVNALELDDSALYLCASSPGQGLSYEQYFGPGTRLTVT.

The chain joins TRBV10-1 to TRBJ2-2, with D unresolved. Germline V gene lookup returns CDR1 WNHNN and CDR2 SYGVQD (reference sequence). The CDR3 extends over 13 amino acids. The V end lost 6 bases, the J end lost 2 bases, and 7 bases lay between the germline ends. The CDR3 sequence is CASRQSNTGELFF. The CDR3, as DNA: TGCGCCAGCAGACAGAGTAACACCGGGGAGCTGTTTTTT.

The genes are TRBV5-4 and TRBJ1-2, with D possibly being TRBD1 (5 bases). This CDR3 is built from 15 residues. CDR1 is SGHNT and CDR2 is YYREEE in the germline V gene (reference sequence). The V and J ends lost 3 bases and 4 bases respectively, with 16 bases between them. For the CDR3, the DNA is TGTGCCAGCAGCTATCCTTCAGGGTGGAGCTATGGCTACACCTTC. Its protein is CASSYPSGWSYGYTF.

This sequence joins TRBV24-1 and TRBJ2-7, with a weak D call TRBD1 (6 bases). The CDR3 is 14 residues long. Germline CDR1 reads KGHDR; CDR2 reads SFDVKD. V dropped 4 bases and J dropped 2 bases, with 11 bases sitting between them. The CDR3 region is CATSEKQGTYEQYF. The DNA of the CDR3 is TGTGCCACCAGTGAGAAACAGGGTACCTACGAGCAGTACTTC.

The genes are TRBV5-1 and TRBJ1-4; unclear D gene. CDR1 and CDR2 (germline): SGHRS, YFSETQ. The V end lost 1 base, the J end lost 0 bases, and 4 bases lay between the germline ends. The CDR3 length is 14 residues. The CDR3 bases are TGCGCCAGCAGCTTGTCCTCAACTAATGAAAAACTGTTTTTT. This encodes CASSLSSTNEKLFF.

This clone was counted a few times. The V gene is TRBV6-1, the J gene TRBJ1-5; D unresolved. The V end was cut by 0 bases, the J end by 5 bases, with 8 bases between. Germline V gives CDR1 MNHNS, CDR2 SASEGT. CDR3 size: 14 residues. CDR3: CASSEALSDQPQHF. The CDR3 nucleotides read TGTGCCAGCAGTGAAGCGCTGTCAGATCAGCCCCAGCATTTT.

The V gene is TRBV5-1, the J gene TRBJ2-5; 8 nucleotides line up with TRBD1. The CDR3 covers 15 residues. Trimming took 4 bases from V and 5 from J; bases not matched to a gene: 10. Germline CDR1 reads SGHRS; CDR2 reads YFSETQ. The CDR3 sequence: CASSPSGQGRETQYF. As DNA, the CDR3 is TGCGCCAGCAGCCCATCAGGACAGGGCCGGGAGACCCAGTACTTC.

The chain recombines TRBV11-2 with TRBJ2-5; TRBD1 matches at 7 bases. The CDR3 covers 15 residues. With V trimmed by 0 bases and J by 7 bases, 8 bases remained unmatched. Per germline, CDR1 SGHAT and CDR2 FQNNGV. CDR3 in amino acids: CASSLDGDREWTQYF. In DNA, the CDR3 is TGTGCCAGCAGCTTAGATGGAGACAGGGAGTGGACCCAGTACTTC.

V and J are TRBV5-1 and TRBJ1-4, with a possible D match to TRBD1 (5 bases). Deletions cut 5 bases from V and 1 base from J, with 9 bases between. There are 14 residues in the CDR3. The germline V gene encodes CDR1 SGHRS and CDR2 YFSETQ. The CDR3 region is CASRTDITNEKLFF. CDR3 bases: TGCGCCAGCAGAACGGACATAACTAATGAAAAACTGTTTTTT.

This chain uses TRBV5-5 with TRBJ1-5; D may be TRBD1 (6 bases). Between the trimmed V and J ends, which lost 2 bases and 2 bases, there was a span of 14 bases. Germline CDR1 SGHKS, CDR2 YYEKEE (reference sequence). The CDR3 is 16 residues long. The CDR3: CASSFDTGSGNQPQHF. The CDR3 nucleotides read TGTGCCAGCAGCTTTGATACAGGGTCTGGCAATCAGCCCCAGCATTTT.

This clone was observed a single time. The chain combines TRBV2 with TRBJ2-1, with 7 positions matching TRBD1. The V segment lost 10 bases and the J segment 4 bases; nucleotides outside the gene matches: 10. This CDR3 comprises 14 residues. Germline CDR1 reads SNHLY; CDR2 reads FYNNEI. The CDR3 DNA reads as TGTGCCACGAGACAGGGAAGGCGGTACAATGAGCAGTTCTTC. Amino acids: CATRQGRRYNEQFF. Combining the CDR3 with reference TRBV2 and TRBJ2-1 gives the whole variable domain EPEVTQTPSHQVTQMGQEVILRCVPISNHLYFYWYRQILGQKVEFLVSFYNNEISEKSEIFDDQFSVERPDGSNFTLKIRSTKLEDSAMYFCATRQGRRYNEQFFGPGTRLTVL.

This clone was observed a single time. The rearrangement links TRBV21-1 to TRBJ1-6; the DNA was not used to check the table's D call, TRBD1. TRBV21-1 constitutes a pseudogene. The CDR3 has 16 residues. The chain's CDR3 is CASSKPTGTVREPLHF. CDR3 in DNA: TGTGCCAGCAGCAAACCTACCGGGACAGTGAGAGAACCCCTCCACTTT.